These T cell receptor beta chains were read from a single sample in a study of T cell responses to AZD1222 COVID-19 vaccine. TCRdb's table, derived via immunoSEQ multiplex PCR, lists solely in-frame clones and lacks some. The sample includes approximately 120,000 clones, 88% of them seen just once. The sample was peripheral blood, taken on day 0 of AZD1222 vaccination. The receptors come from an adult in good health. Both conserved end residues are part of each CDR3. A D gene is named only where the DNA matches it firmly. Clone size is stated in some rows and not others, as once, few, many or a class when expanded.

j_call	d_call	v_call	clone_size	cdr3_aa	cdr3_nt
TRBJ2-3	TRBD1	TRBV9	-	CASSVEGTGLWTDTQYF	TGTGCCAGCAGCGTAGAAGGGACAGGGTTGTGGACAGATACGCAGTATTTT
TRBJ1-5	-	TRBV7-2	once	CASSSESGGFAQHF	TGTGCCAGCAGCTCAGAGAGTGGGGGCTTCGCCCAGCATTTT
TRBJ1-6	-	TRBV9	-	CASSAGPGMTYNSPLHF	TGTGCCAGCAGCGCGGGGCCGGGGATGACCTATAATTCACCCCTCCACTTT
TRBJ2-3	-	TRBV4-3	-	CASSQGHSDTQYF	TGCGCCAGCAGCCAGGGACACTCAGATACGCAGTATTTT
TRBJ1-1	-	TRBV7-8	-	CASGGGLLNTEAFF	TGTGCCAGCGGGGGGGGACTCTTGAACACTGAAGCTTTCTTT
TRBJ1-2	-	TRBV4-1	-	CASSQGVGANYGYTF	TGCGCCAGCAGCCAAGGTGTGGGGGCCAACTATGGCTACACCTTC
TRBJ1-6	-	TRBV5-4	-	CASKTVNSPLHF	TGTGCCAGCAAAACGGTCAATTCACCCCTCCACTTT
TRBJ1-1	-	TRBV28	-	CASGSQAFF	TGTGCCAGCGGCTCTCAAGCTTTCTTT
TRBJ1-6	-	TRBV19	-	CASSPWTAENSPLHF	TGTGCCAGTAGTCCCTGGACGGCGGAGAATTCACCCCTCCACTTT
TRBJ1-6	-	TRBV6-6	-	CASSYSGLPNSPLHF	TGTGCCAGCAGTTACTCCGGACTTCCCAATTCACCCCTCCACTTT
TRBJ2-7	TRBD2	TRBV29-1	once	CSVGTSGYEQYF	TGCAGCGTGGGGACTAGCGGCTACGAGCAGTACTTC
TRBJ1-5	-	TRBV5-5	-	CASSFTDSNQPQHF	TGTGCCAGCAGCTTCACGGATAGCAATCAGCCCCAGCATTTT
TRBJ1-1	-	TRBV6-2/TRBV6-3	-	CASSSGQKNEAFF	TGTGCCAGCAGTTCCGGACAGAAGAATGAAGCTTTCTTT
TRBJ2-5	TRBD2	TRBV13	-	CASSKIAGGPPTEETQYF	TGTGCCAGCAGCAAAATAGCGGGGGGGCCTCCCACCGAAGAGACCCAGTACTTC
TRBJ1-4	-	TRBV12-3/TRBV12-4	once	CASSLGKDEKLFF	TGTGCCAGCAGCTTGGGGAAGGATGAAAAACTGTTTTTT
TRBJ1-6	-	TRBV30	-	CAWNTRDNSPLHF	TGTGCCTGGAATACAAGAGATAATTCACCCCTCCACTTT
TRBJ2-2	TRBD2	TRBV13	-	CASSPRGLAGVNTGELFF	TGTGCCAGCAGTCCTCGGGGACTAGCGGGCGTTAACACCGGGGAGCTGTTTTTT
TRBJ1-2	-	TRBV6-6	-	CATSGGAGYTF	TGTGCCACTTCGGGGGGGGCTGGCTACACCTTC
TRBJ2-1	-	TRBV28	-	CASSFFGAMGDEQFF	TGTGCCAGCAGTTTCTTCGGGGCGATGGGGGATGAGCAGTTCTTC
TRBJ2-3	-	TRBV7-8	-	CASSQFSTPLRGGFTDTQYF	TGTGCCAGCAGCCAATTTTCTACCCCCTTGAGGGGGGGCTTCACAGATACGCAGTATTTT
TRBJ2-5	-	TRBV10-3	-	CAISVTGQETQYF	TGTGCCATCAGTGTTACAGGGCAAGAGACCCAGTACTTC
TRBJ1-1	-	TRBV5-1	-	CASSLTGTNTEAFF	TGCGCCAGCAGCTTGACAGGAACCAACACTGAAGCTTTCTTT
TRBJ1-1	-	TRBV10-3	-	CAISEVPNTEAFF	TGTGCCATCAGTGAGGTACCGAACACTGAAGCTTTCTTT
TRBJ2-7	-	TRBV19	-	CASSISSSGIYEQYF	TGTGCCAGTAGTATTAGTTCGTCCGGAATCTACGAGCAGTACTTC
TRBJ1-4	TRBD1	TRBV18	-	CASSPTGAEKLFF	TGTGCCAGCTCACCGACAGGGGCTGAAAAACTGTTTTTT
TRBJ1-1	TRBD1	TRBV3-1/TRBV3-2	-	CASSPRRQGNTEAFF	TGTGCCAGCAGCCCCCGGCGACAGGGGAACACTGAAGCTTTCTTT
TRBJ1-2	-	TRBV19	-	CASSIENGQDGYTF	TGTGCCAGTAGTATAGAGAATGGGCAGGATGGCTACACCTTC
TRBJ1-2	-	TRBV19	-	CASSTPRAAANYGYTF	TGTGCCAGTAGTACCCCGAGGGCAGCCGCTAACTATGGCTACACCTTC
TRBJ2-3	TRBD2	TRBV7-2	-	CASSLVAGEGDTQYF	TGTGCCAGCAGCTTAGTAGCGGGGGAAGGAGATACGCAGTATTTT
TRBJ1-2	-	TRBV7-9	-	CASSSSGVGYTF	TGTGCCAGCAGCTCCTCGGGGGTTGGCTACACCTTC
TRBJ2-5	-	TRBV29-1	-	CSVDLPTQYF	TGCAGCGTTGACTTACCGACCCAGTACTTC
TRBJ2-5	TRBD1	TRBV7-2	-	CASSTGTGQETQYF	TGTGCCAGCAGCACTGGGACAGGGCAAGAGACCCAGTACTTC
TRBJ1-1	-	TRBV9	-	CASSLGQTVGTEAFF	TGTGCCAGCAGCTTAGGACAGACCGTGGGCACTGAAGCTTTCTTT
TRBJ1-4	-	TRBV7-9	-	CASSLIGANEKLFF	TGTGCCAGCAGCTTGATAGGAGCTAATGAAAAACTGTTTTTT
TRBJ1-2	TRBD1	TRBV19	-	CASSMGTDYGYTF	TGTGCCAGTAGTATGGGGACAGACTATGGCTACACCTTC
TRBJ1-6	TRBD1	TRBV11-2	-	CASSTGAWGSYNSPLHF	TGTGCCAGCAGTACAGGGGCTTGGGGCTCCTATAATTCACCCCTCCACTTT
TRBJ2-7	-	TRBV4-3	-	CASSQVQGPYEQYF	TGCGCCAGCAGCCAAGTTCAGGGCCCCTACGAGCAGTACTTC
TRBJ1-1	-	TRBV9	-	CASSVGQAGRTEAFF	TGTGCCAGCAGCGTAGGGCAGGCAGGGAGGACTGAAGCTTTCTTT
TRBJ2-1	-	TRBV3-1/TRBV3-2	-	CASSRFRDLYNEQFF	TGTGCCAGCAGCCGGTTCCGGGACTTATACAATGAGCAGTTCTTC
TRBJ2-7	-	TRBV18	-	CASSPPGQGLYEQYF	TGTGCCAGCTCACCACCGGGGCAGGGGTTATACGAGCAGTACTTC
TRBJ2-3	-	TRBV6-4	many	CASSDRTEDTQYF	TGTGCCAGCAGTGACCGGACGGAAGATACGCAGTATTTT
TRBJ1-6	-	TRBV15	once	CATSRDMQTTNYNSPLHF	TGTGCCACCAGCAGAGATATGCAGACAACCAACTATAATTCACCCCTCCACTTT
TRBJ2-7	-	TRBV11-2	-	CASSEGSSYEQYF	TGTGCCAGCAGCGAGGGGAGCTCCTACGAGCAGTACTTC
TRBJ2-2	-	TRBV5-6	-	CASSKYRDGSTGELFF	TGTGCCAGCAGCAAATACAGGGATGGAAGCACCGGGGAGCTGTTTTTT
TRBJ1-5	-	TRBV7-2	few	CASSLNPPVSGQPQHF	TGTGCCAGCAGCTTAAACCCCCCAGTTTCAGGTCAGCCCCAGCATTTT